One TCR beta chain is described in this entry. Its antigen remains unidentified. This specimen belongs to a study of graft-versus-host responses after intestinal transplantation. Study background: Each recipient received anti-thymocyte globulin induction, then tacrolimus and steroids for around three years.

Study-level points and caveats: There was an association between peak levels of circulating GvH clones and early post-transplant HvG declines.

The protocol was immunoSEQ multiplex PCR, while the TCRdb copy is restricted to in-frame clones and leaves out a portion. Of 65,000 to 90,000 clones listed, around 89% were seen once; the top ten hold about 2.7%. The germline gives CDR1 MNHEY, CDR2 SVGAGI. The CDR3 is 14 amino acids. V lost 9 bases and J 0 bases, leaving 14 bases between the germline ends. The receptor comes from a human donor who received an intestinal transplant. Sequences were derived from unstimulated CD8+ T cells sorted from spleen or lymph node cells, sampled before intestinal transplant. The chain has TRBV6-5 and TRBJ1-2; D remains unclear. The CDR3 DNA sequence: TGTGCCAGTGGCCCTGAGGGATCTAACTATGGCTACACCTTC. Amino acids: CASGPEGSNYGYTF.